This T cell receptor (beta chain) originates from a study of T cell responses to AZD1222 COVID-19 vaccine. Study-wide points: Spike-specific TCR breadth rose after two AZD1222 doses, and depth rose as well. There were vaccine-associated CD4 TCRs across spike, dominant at 160-218 and 743-854. Donors in the cohort were predominantly white British and more often female, and clonal diversity was possibly underestimated.

About this clone itself: The antigen is unknown.

Germline V CDR1 and CDR2: SGHDN, FVKESK. This CDR3 has 14 residues. The V end was cut by 2 bases, the J end by 8 bases, with 16 bases between. This table comes from immunoSEQ multiplex PCR, and its TCRdb copy is limited to in-frame clones, with some not included. The repertoire holds 150,000 to 200,000 clones, with 85% to 95% as singletons. This TCR derives from an adult in good health. This chain links TRBV14 with TRBJ2-7; D gene ambiguous. The starting material was peripheral blood, obtained on day 0 of AZD1222 vaccination. This CDR3 reads CASSQFMDQKKQYF. The CDR3 DNA reads as TGTGCCAGCAGCCAATTTATGGATCAGAAGAAGCAGTACTTC.